This is a list of T cell receptor beta chains from one sample in a study of T cells in Graves' hyperthyroidism and ophthalmopathy. TCRdb independently ran MiXCR on the multiplex PCR reads; one entry per CDR3 protein. This repertoire shows 220,000 or so distinct CDR3 sequences, about 16% found once; its top ten account for around 30%. Sequenced: blood. These receptors were collected from a woman aged 18-35 years with Graves' ophthalmopathy. CDR3s include the opening cysteine and the closing phenylalanine or tryptophan. A D gene is named only where the DNA matches it firmly. Size is stated for part of the rows, as once, few or many counts, or as a class when the clone is expanded.

cdr3_aa	cdr3_nt	d_call	v_call	clone_size	j_call
CASGLGRGPQETQYF	TGCGCCAGCGGCTTGGGACGGGGGCCTCAAGAGACCCAGTACTTC	NA	TRBV5-1	NA	TRBJ2-5
CASSPGTENSPLHF	TGTGCCAGCTCACCTGGGACAGAGAATTCACCCCTCCACTTT	TRBD1	TRBV18	many	TRBJ1-6
CASSHGGVVSYGYTF	TGTGCCAGCAGCCACGGGGGCGTGGTTAGCTATGGCTACACCTTC	NA	TRBV7-9	many	TRBJ1-2
CSVVAGPLWGQGHGYTF	TGCAGCGTTGTGGCTGGCCCCCTTTGGGGGCAGGGGCACGGCTACACCTTC	NA	TRBV29-1	many	TRBJ1-2
CASSLVRVAYYEQYF	TGTGCCAGCAGTTTAGTAAGAGTGGCCTACTACGAGCAGTACTTC	NA	TRBV28	NA	TRBJ2-7
CASRGGQGSYNEQFF	TGTGCCAGCAGGGGAGGACAGGGCTCCTACAATGAGCAGTTCTTC	TRBD1	TRBV27	NA	TRBJ2-1
CASSPSGRGVAEQSF	TGTGCCAGCAGCCCTAGCGGGCGAGGAGTCGCGGAGCAGTCCTTC	TRBD2	TRBV7-2	many	TRBJ2-1
CASRRSGFYNEQFF	TGTGCCAGCAGGAGAAGCGGGTTCTACAATGAGCAGTTCTTC	NA	TRBV6-2/TRBV6-3	many	TRBJ2-1
CASSTYVLPEGGDTQYF	TGTGCCAGCAGCACCTACGTACTCCCGGAGGGGGGAGATACGCAGTATTTT	NA	TRBV7-8	many	TRBJ2-3
CSPHMTVMGGYTF	TGCAGTCCTCATATGACGGTTATGGGTGGCTACACCTTC	NA	TRBV20-1	many	TRBJ1-2
CASSPIGGDWGGYTF	TGTGCCAGCTCACCAATTGGCGGAGACTGGGGTGGCTACACCTTC	NA	TRBV18	many	TRBJ1-2
CASSTPPAGQGANGYTF	TGTGCCAGCAGCACCCCCCCGGCGGGACAGGGGGCAAATGGCTACACCTTC	TRBD1	TRBV7-9	NA	TRBJ1-2
CASRGQIGDTEAFF	TGTGCCAGCAGGGGACAGATTGGAGACACTGAAGCTTTCTTT	TRBD1	TRBV6-2/TRBV6-3	many	TRBJ1-1
CASSLSGSTGELFF	TGTGCTAGCAGCTTAAGCGGTAGCACCGGGGAGCTGTTTTTT	NA	TRBV7-7	many	TRBJ2-2
CASSRAGGYNEQFF	TGTGCCAGCAGCCGCGCGGGGGGGTACAATGAGCAGTTCTTC	TRBD2	TRBV7-2	NA	TRBJ2-1
CASSLAGVKTGELFF	TGTGCCAGCAGCCTAGCGGGGGTAAAGACCGGGGAGCTGTTTTTT	TRBD2	TRBV2	many	TRBJ2-2
CASSPRTGTEDYEQYF	TGTGCCAGCAGTCCCAGAACCGGGACAGAGGACTACGAGCAGTACTTC	TRBD1	TRBV6-1	NA	TRBJ2-7
CASSSQWYQETQYF	TGTGCCAGCAGTTCGCAGTGGTACCAAGAGACCCAGTACTTC	NA	TRBV27	few	TRBJ2-5
CASSLRALGQETQYF	TGTGCCAGCAGTTTACGGGCCCTGGGCCAAGAGACCCAGTACTTC	NA	TRBV28	NA	TRBJ2-5
CASSPTGGKAFF	TGTGCCAGCAGCCCTACAGGGGGGAAAGCTTTCTTT	TRBD1	TRBV9	few	TRBJ1-1
CASSFRTSGTNEQFF	TGTGCCAGCAGCTTTCGGACTAGCGGGACCAATGAGCAGTTCTTC	TRBD2	TRBV7-9	NA	TRBJ2-1
CASSLTTAGGTDTQYF	TGTGCCAGCAGCTTAACGACCGCAGGGGGCACAGATACGCAGTATTTT	NA	TRBV7-3	many	TRBJ2-3
CAWTRSGEQYF	TGTGCCTGGACCAGGAGTGGAGAGCAGTATTTT	NA	TRBV30	many	TRBJ2-3
CASRHGGGELFF	TGTGCCAGCAGACACGGTGGCGGGGAGCTGTTTTTT	NA	TRBV6-2/TRBV6-3	many	TRBJ2-2
CSSSLSSGGRSNTGELFF	TGTTCCAGCAGTTTATCTAGCGGGGGGCGCTCGAACACCGGGGAGCTGTTTTTT	TRBD2	TRBV27	few	TRBJ2-2
CASSPRGQGAFSYEQYF	TGTGCCAGCAGCCCCAGAGGACAGGGGGCCTTTTCCTACGAGCAGTACTTC	TRBD1	TRBV6-1	many	TRBJ2-7
CASSAGQGALGYGYTF	TGTGCCAGCAGTGCCGGACAGGGGGCCCTCGGCTATGGCTACACCTTC	TRBD1	TRBV2	NA	TRBJ1-2
CAWGTSGETQYF	TGTGCCTGGGGGACTAGCGGGGAGACCCAGTACTTC	TRBD2	TRBV30	many	TRBJ2-5
CASSLAGRGNPQYF	TGTGCCAGCAGCTTAGCCGGGCGGGGGAACCCCCAGTACTTC	TRBD2	TRBV5-4	NA	TRBJ2-5
CASSLARSGGYEQYF	TGCGCCAGCAGCTTGGCTCGTAGCGGGGGGTACGAGCAGTACTTC	TRBD2	TRBV5-1	few	TRBJ2-7
CASSEGSSGNTIYF	TGTGCCAGCAGTGAAGGCAGTTCGGGAAACACCATATATTTT	NA	TRBV2	many	TRBJ1-3
CSARAESGLAGEVGETQYF	TGCAGTGCTAGAGCGGAATCGGGACTAGCGGGAGAAGTTGGAGAGACCCAGTACTTC	TRBD2	TRBV20-1	many	TRBJ2-5
CASSFSGQGRDYGYTF	TGTGCCAGCAGTTTTAGCGGACAGGGCAGGGACTATGGCTACACCTTC	TRBD1	TRBV28	many	TRBJ1-2
CASSLTPSNTEAFF	TGTGCCAGCAGCTTGACCCCCTCCAACACTGAAGCTTTCTTT	NA	TRBV11-3	many	TRBJ1-1
CASSEGRLLSGANVLTF	TGTGCCAGCAGTGAAGGACGGTTACTCTCTGGGGCCAACGTCCTGACTTTC	NA	TRBV6-1	many	TRBJ2-6
CASTLQDIQYF	TGTGCCAGCACCCTACAGGACATTCAGTACTTC	NA	TRBV2	many	TRBJ2-4
CASSLFRGEQYF	TGTGCCAGCAGTTTATTCCGAGGGGAGCAGTACTTC	NA	TRBV12-3/TRBV12-4	many	TRBJ2-7
CASSSIKSGTMDEQFF	TGTGCCAGCAGTTCCATTAAATCCGGGACTATGGATGAGCAGTTCTTC	TRBD2	TRBV6-2/TRBV6-3	many	TRBJ2-1
CASSESSGGAEQYF	TGTGCCAGCAGTGAATCTAGCGGGGGGGCCGAGCAGTACTTC	TRBD2	TRBV6-1	few	TRBJ2-7
CASSTRESGGETQYF	TGTGCCAGTAGTACGCGGGAGTCTGGAGGGGAGACCCAGTACTTC	TRBD2	TRBV19	NA	TRBJ2-5
CASKSQRGQQYEQFF	TGTGCCAGCAAATCGCAGCGGGGACAACAATATGAGCAGTTCTTC	NA	TRBV2	many	TRBJ2-1